The 6 T cell receptor beta chains reported below all come from one sample, sequenced in a study of vaccination and CD4 T cells after COVID-19. The antigens for these receptors are not known. Documented treatment: roughly 11-day PBMC culture with coronavirus spike peptide pools or control peptides (ViraFEST assay). The study sequenced cultured CD4+ T cell DNA using the Oncomine TCR Beta short-read assay. A single record per CDR3 protein comes from TCRdb applying MiXCR to the PCR reads. The sample comprises about 18,000 distinct CDR3 sequences, about three fifths of which are singletons, and around 8% rests with the top ten. Sequences were obtained from CD4+ T cells from blood, cultured in vitro. These receptors were taken from a human donor who had recovered from COVID-19.

The rearrangement uses TRBV7-3 and TRBJ1-3; D unresolved. The length of the CDR3 is 15 residues. Germline CDR1 is SGHTA and CDR2 is FQGTGA. Deletions cut 4 bases from V and 0 bases from J, with 10 bases between. This chain's CDR3 is CASSSTGLSGNTIYF. CDR3 DNA: TGTGCCAGCAGCTCCACCGGGCTCTCTGGAAACACCATATATTTT.

The chain couples TRBV19 to TRBJ2-1, with no clear D. Germline CDR1 and CDR2: LNHDA and SQIVND (reference sequence). The germline V and J ends were trimmed by 7 bases and 5 bases, with 9 bases remaining between them. This CDR3 is 12 amino acids long. CDR3 sequence (DNA): TGTGCCAGTAACAACCGAAACAATGAGCAGTTCTTC. Protein product: CASNNRNNEQFF.

DNA for the CDR3: TGTGCCAGCTCCGGGACGGGCTCCTACGAGCAGTACTTC. Its translation is CASSGTGSYEQYF. The gene calls are TRBV6-1 and TRBJ2-7; D may correspond to TRBD1 or TRBD2 (5 bases each). Looked up from germline, CDR1 is MNHNS and CDR2 is SASEGT. The CDR3 extends over 13 amino acids. The ends were cut back, 8 bases at V and 0 bases at J, with 11 bases in the middle.

This clonotype was observed a few times. This chain joins TRBV27 and TRBJ1-2, with 10 bases aligning to TRBD1. Germline CDR1 and CDR2: MNHEY and SMNVEV (reference sequence). The CDR3 covers 15 residues. The trim removed 5 bases at V and 4 bases at J, leaving 7 bases unmatched. CDR3 protein: CASSVGQGGSYGYTF. CDR3 DNA sequence: TGTGCCAGCAGTGTTGGACAGGGGGGATCCTATGGCTACACCTTC.

This chain uses TRBV20-1 with TRBJ1-2; no definite D call. The germline gives CDR1 DFQATT, CDR2 SNEGSKA (reference sequence). The V end lost 0 bases, the J end lost 4 bases, and 12 bases lay between the germline ends. This CDR3 has 14 residues. The CDR3 loop is CSARDEEGTYGYTF. In DNA form, the CDR3 reads TGCAGTGCTAGAGATGAAGAGGGCACCTATGGCTACACCTTC.

The genes are TRBV2 and TRBJ2-7; 8 bases are a match to TRBD2. Germline loops: CDR1 SNHLY, CDR2 FYNNEI. The CDR3 contains 12 residues. J lost 7 bases, V lost 6 bases, and 5 bases had no gene match. CDR3 bases: TGTGCCAGCAGGGGACTAGAGGGGGAGCAGTACTTC. It translates to CASRGLEGEQYF.